Listed below are T cell receptor beta chains from one sample, sequenced in a study of graft-versus-host responses after intestinal transplantation. Generated by immunoSEQ multiplex PCR, the TCRdb table keeps only in-frame clones and is missing some. Of 35,000 to 45,000 clones listed, about 92% were seen once; the top ten hold about 3.5%. Sequencing was performed on PBMCs, taken approximately 740 days after intestinal transplantation. The receptors originated from a human patient who received an intestinal transplant, so some T cells may come from the graft donor. Both conserved end residues are part of each CDR3. The D gene is left open where the match is weak. Expanded clones get a size class; other rows say once, few or many, or leave the size out.

cdr3_length j_call clone_size d_call v_call cdr3_nt cdr3_aa
14 TRBJ2-6 NA NA TRBV2 TGTGCCAGTATGCTGGAGTCTGGGGCCAACGTCCTGACTTTC CASMLESGANVLTF
18 TRBJ2-3 NA TRBD2 TRBV5-1 TGCGCCAGCAGCGGACTAGCGGGAGGGCCTGTCAACACAGATACGCAGTATTTT CASSGLAGGPVNTDTQYF
16 TRBJ2-7 NA NA TRBV21-1 TGTGCCAGCACCGTTAAGTATAGGACTTGCCCTTACGAGCAGTACTTC CASTVKYRTCPYEQYF
13 TRBJ1-5 NA NA TRBV27 TGTGCCAGCAGTTTGGACAGTAATCAGCCCCAGCATTTT CASSLDSNQPQHF
15 TRBJ2-1 NA NA TRBV7-9 TGTGCCAGCATCCCCGGAGACCTTCTCTACAATGAGCAGTTCTTC CASIPGDLLYNEQFF
14 TRBJ1-5 NA NA TRBV6-5 TGTGCCAGCAGTTATGGACCGTTCAATCAGCCCCAGCATTTT CASSYGPFNQPQHF
15 TRBJ1-6 few NA TRBV6-6 TGTGCCAGCAGCAAGGCGGACAGAGAGAATTCACCCCTCCACTTT CASSKADRENSPLHF
15 TRBJ1-6 NA NA TRBV27 TGTGCCAGCAGTTTCGAGCTTCACTATAATTCACCCCTCCACTTT CASSFELHYNSPLHF
12 TRBJ2-7 NA NA TRBV7-9 TGTGCCAGCAGCTTCCCCCGCCGCGAGCAGTACTTC CASSFPRREQYF
19 TRBJ2-1 NA TRBD2 TRBV28 TGTGCCAGCAGTTTAGTGGGAGCGGGAGGGTTGAGAGATTACAATGAGCAGTTCTTC CASSLVGAGGLRDYNEQFF
17 TRBJ1-4 NA NA TRBV4-1 TGCGCCAGCAGCCAAAAAACCCGTCCGGGAGGGGATGAAAAACTGTTTTTT CASSQKTRPGGDEKLFF
15 TRBJ2-2 NA TRBD2 TRBV5-4 TGTGCCAGCAGCTATCTAAAAGCGGGAGTCGGGGAGCTGTTTTTT CASSYLKAGVGELFF
15 TRBJ1-5 once NA TRBV10-2 TGCGCCAGCCATGAGACCGGAGGTAGCAATCAGCCCCAGCATTTT CASHETGGSNQPQHF
15 TRBJ1-2 NA NA TRBV6-6 TGTGCCAGCAGTTACGTCGTAAGCAGGGCCGATGGCTACACCTTC CASSYVVSRADGYTF
12 TRBJ2-5 NA NA TRBV6-1 TGTGCCACCAGGGCTGCCGGTGAGACCCAGTACTTC CATRAAGETQYF
14 TRBJ2-3 NA TRBD2 TRBV6-1 TGTGCCAGCACCCCGGGTAGCGGGAGCGAGGCGCAGTATTTT CASTPGSGSEAQYF
15 TRBJ2-1 once NA TRBV11-3 TGTGCCAGCAGCTTAGCCGGGACACGGAACAATGAGCAGTTCTTC CASSLAGTRNNEQFF
20 TRBJ1-1 once TRBD1 TRBV4-1 TGCGCCAGCAGCCTTCGTCCCCCGCGACAGGGTCCTCAAATGAACACTGAAGCTTTCTTT CASSLRPPRQGPQMNTEAFF
14 TRBJ2-3 NA NA TRBV7-3 TGTGCCAGCAGCTTAGGGGGGATTGAAGATACGCAGTATTTT CASSLGGIEDTQYF
16 TRBJ1-2 NA NA TRBV7-2 TGTGCCAGCAGCTTAAGTGGGCGGGCAGGGAGGGATGGCTACACCTTC CASSLSGRAGRDGYTF
15 TRBJ2-7 NA TRBD2 TRBV27 TGTGCCAGCAGTCTACTAGGCGGGAGCCCAAACGAGCAGTACTTC CASSLLGGSPNEQYF
18 TRBJ2-2 NA TRBD2 TRBV7-3 TGTGCCAGCAGCTCCCGACCCGGCGGGAGCTTCGGCACCGGGGAGCTGTTTTTT CASSSRPGGSFGTGELFF
15 TRBJ1-1 NA TRBD1 TRBV5-6 TGTGCCAGCAGCCCAGGACAGGAGGAAGGCACTGAAGCTTTCTTT CASSPGQEEGTEAFF
12 TRBJ2-1 NA TRBD2 TRBV27 TGTGCCAGCAGTCCTAGCGGGGATGAGCAGTTCTTC CASSPSGDEQFF
14 TRBJ2-4 NA TRBD1 TRBV9 TGTGCCAGCAGCCCCCGGACAGGCCCGAACATTCAGTACTTC CASSPRTGPNIQYF
14 TRBJ2-1 NA TRBD2 TRBV10-3 TGTGCCATCAGTGGAACAACTAGCGGCAATGAGCAGTTCTTC CAISGTTSGNEQFF
15 TRBJ2-1 NA NA TRBV7-9 TGTGCCAGCAGCTCCCAGCTCTATCTTTACAATGAGCAGTTCTTC CASSSQLYLYNEQFF
14 TRBJ1-2 NA TRBD1 TRBV5-6 TGTGCCAGCAGCTTGGGGGGGACAGCTTATGGCTACACCTTC CASSLGGTAYGYTF
16 TRBJ2-3 NA TRBD2 TRBV7-9 TGTGCCAGCAGCTTCGTAAGCGGGGGGGCCTCAGATACGCAGTATTTT CASSFVSGGASDTQYF
18 TRBJ1-4 NA TRBD1 TRBV7-3 TGTGCCAGCAGCGCCGCTCCGGGACAGAGGTCAACTAATGAAAAACTGTTTTTT CASSAAPGQRSTNEKLFF